The TCR beta chain described here comes from a study of PD-L1 blockade in urothelial cancer. On the study more broadly: Patients commenced intravenous atezolizumab, 1,200 mg every 3 weeks, in the mid-2010s. Timepoints chosen for blood analysis were 3 weeks (second dose) and 6 weeks after treatment start.

Clones were sequenced by immunoSEQ multiplex PCR, and TCRdb holds only the in-frame ones, with some missing. The sample has about 88,000 clones, roughly 90% seen once. Study findings and constraints: Pretreatment peripheral blood TCR clonality that fell below the median predicted better survival among the patients studied.

Sampling of each patient yielded between 1 and 8 specimens, collected pretreatment and on-treatment. CDR1 is MNHEY and CDR2 is SVGAGI in the germline V gene. The CDR3 totals 13 residues. Turning to this clone: Its antigen is unknown. Compared with germline, one end of the junction differs, possibly owing to a read error.

This sample comprised PBMCs, obtained around atezolizumab (anti-PD-L1) treatment. This receptor was taken from a man aged 60 to 69 with urothelial cancer. The chain uses TRBV6-5 and TRBJ1-1; D is possibly TRBD1 (5 bases). CDR3 sequence (DNA): TGTGCCAGCAGAACACCAGGGAACTCTGAAGCTTTCTTT. This encodes CASRTPGNSEAFF.